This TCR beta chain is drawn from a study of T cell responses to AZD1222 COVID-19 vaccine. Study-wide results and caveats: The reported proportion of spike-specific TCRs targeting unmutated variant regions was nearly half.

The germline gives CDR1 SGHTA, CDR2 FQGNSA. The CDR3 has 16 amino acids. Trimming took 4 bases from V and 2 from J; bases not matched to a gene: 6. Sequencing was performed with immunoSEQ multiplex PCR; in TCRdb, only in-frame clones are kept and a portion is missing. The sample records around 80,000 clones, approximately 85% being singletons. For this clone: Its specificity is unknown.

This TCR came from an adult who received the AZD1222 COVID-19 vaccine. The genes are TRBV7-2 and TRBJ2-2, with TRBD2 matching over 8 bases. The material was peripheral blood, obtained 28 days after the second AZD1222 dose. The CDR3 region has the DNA TGTGCCAGCAGCTCTTTTAGCGGGGTAAACACCGGGGAGCTGTTTTTT. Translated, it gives CASSSFSGVNTGELFF. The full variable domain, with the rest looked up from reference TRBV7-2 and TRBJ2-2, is GAGVSQSPSNKVTEKGKDVELRCDPISGHTALYWYRQSLGQGLEFLIYFQGNSAPDKSGLPSDRFSAERTGGSVSTLTIQRTQQEDSAVYLCASSSFSGVNTGELFFGEGSRLTVL.